Below are 21 T cell receptor beta chains sequenced from a single sample in a study of T cell responses to AZD1222 COVID-19 vaccine. TCRdb keeps only in-frame clones here, not all; method: immunoSEQ multiplex PCR. This sample has some 110,000 clones, with about 82% found just once. Specimen: peripheral blood, collected 28 days after the second AZD1222 dose. These receptors were taken from an adult who received the AZD1222 COVID-19 vaccine.

CDR3: CASSLRVERVNQPQHF. The DNA of the CDR3 is TGTGCCAGCAGCTTAAGGGTGGAAAGAGTCAATCAGCCCCAGCATTTT. This sequence joins TRBV7-3 and TRBJ1-5; D not resolved. CDR3 length equals 16 residues. Germline V gives CDR1 SGHTA, CDR2 FQGTGA. Trimming took off 1 base at V and 3 bases at J, with 13 bases between the two ends.

The genes are TRBV10-2 and TRBJ2-1, with 8 bases fitting TRBD2. CDR3 size: 15 residues. Germline CDR1 reads WSHSY; CDR2 reads SAAADI. V trimming: 3 bases; J trimming: 4 bases; junction bases outside the gene matches: 5. In DNA form, the CDR3 reads TGCGCCAGCAGTGATGAGCGGGGGCGTTACAATGAGCAGTTCTTC. This codes for CASSDERGRYNEQFF.

The J gene is TRBJ1-2, the V gene TRBV2; 8 bases align to TRBD1. V lost 5 bases, J lost 8 bases, and 7 bases stayed unmatched. This CDR3 spans 13 amino acids. CDR1 and CDR2 from the germline V gene are SNHLY and FYNNEI. The CDR3 spells CASSPGQGRGYTF. The CDR3 nucleotides are TGTGCCAGCAGTCCCGGACAGGGTCGCGGCTACACCTTC.

The V and J genes are TRBV7-9 and TRBJ2-7; TRBD2 is a possible D gene (6 bases). CDR3 length: 15 residues. Trimming took off 1 base at V and 0 bases at J, with 10 bases between the two ends. Germline V gene lookup returns CDR1 SEHNR and CDR2 FQNEAQ (reference sequence). The CDR3 nucleotides are TGTGCCAGCAGCTTAGGGCAGGGAGGCTCCTACGAGCAGTACTTC. It translates to CASSLGQGGSYEQYF.

The chain links TRBV2 to TRBJ2-7; possibly TRBD1 or TRBD2 for D (6 bases each). The V and J ends lost 5 bases and 6 bases respectively, with 17 bases between them. CDR3 length: 14 residues. Germline lookup yields CDR1 SNHLY and CDR2 FYNNEI. CDR3 loop: CASSPKEGVGEQYF. CDR3 nucleotide sequence: TGTGCCAGCAGTCCAAAGGAGGGGGTTGGCGAGCAGTACTTC.

The count of this clone is one. The V gene is TRBV19, the J gene TRBJ1-5; no clear D gene. Germline CDR1 LNHDA, CDR2 SQIVND (reference sequence). CDR3 length: 15 amino acids. V was trimmed by 4 bases and J by 7 bases, leaving 17 bases between them. CDR3 DNA: TGTGCCAGTAGTAGAACGGACTCCTCTCGCCAGCCCCAGCATTTT. This translates into CASSRTDSSRQPQHF.

This chain uses TRBV21-1 with TRBJ1-1; the DNA was not compared with TRBD1, the D call given in the table. TRBV21-1 is tagged as a pseudogene. The CDR3 runs 14 residues. CDR3 sequence reads: CASSTGQGCTEAFF. As DNA, the CDR3 is TGTGCCAGCAGCACCGGACAGGGTTGCACTGAAGCTTTCTTT.

The chain links TRBV24-1 to TRBJ1-5; 7 bases map to TRBD1. J lost 7 bases, V lost 3 bases, and 5 bases had no gene match. The V gene's germline CDR1 is KGHDR and CDR2 SFDVKD. This CDR3 has 14 amino acids. CDR3 sequence (DNA): TGTGCCACCAGTGATGGAGACAGGGAGCAGCCCCAGCATTTT. It yields the protein CATSDGDREQPQHF.

This rearrangement joins TRBV2 to TRBJ2-1; 8 nucleotides align to TRBD1. There are 15 residues in the CDR3. Germline V CDR1 and CDR2: SNHLY, FYNNEI. The V gene end was trimmed by 7 bases and the J gene end by 0 bases; junction bases not matched to a gene: 5. The CDR3 DNA sequence: TGTGCCAGCACCCGACAGGGGAGCTCCTACAATGAGCAGTTCTTC. This encodes CASTRQGSSYNEQFF.

The rearrangement links TRBV2 to TRBJ2-3; 7 bases are shared with TRBD2. The germline CDR1 and CDR2 sequences are SNHLY and FYNNEI. The CDR3 contains 15 residues. V was clipped by 5 bases and J by 0 bases; unmatched bases: 5. The CDR3 is CASSSLATSTDTQYF. The DNA of the CDR3 is TGTGCCAGCAGTTCACTAGCGACTAGCACAGATACGCAGTATTTT. Drawing the rest from reference TRBV2 and TRBJ2-3, the complete variable domain is EPEVTQTPSHQVTQMGQEVILRCVPISNHLYFYWYRQILGQKVEFLVSFYNNEISEKSEIFDDQFSVERPDGSNFTLKIRSTKLEDSAMYFCASSSLATSTDTQYFGPGTRLTVL.

The chain is built from TRBV6-2 or TRBV6-3 and TRBJ2-5; D unresolved. With 5 bases removed from V and 2 bases from J, the gap between germline ends came to 9 bases. Looked up from germline, CDR1 is MNHEY and CDR2 is SVGEGT. This CDR3 spans 13 amino acids. The CDR3 DNA follows: TGTGCCAGCAGTCAAAGGGTACAAGAGACCCAGTACTTC. Translation: CASSQRVQETQYF.

The V call is TRBV28, the J call TRBJ2-2; D may correspond to TRBD1 or TRBD2 (5 bases each). V gave up 11 bases and J gave up 6 bases, with 16 bases separating them. The CDR3 has 13 amino acids. CDR1 is MDHEN, CDR2 SYDVKM, per germline. CDR3: CASGTVGSGELFF. As DNA, the CDR3 is TGTGCCTCGGGGACGGTTGGGTCCGGGGAGCTGTTTTTT. Full variable domain (outside the CDR3, taken from reference TRBV28 and TRBJ2-2): DVKVTQSSRYLVKRTGEKVFLECVQDMDHENMFWYRQDPGLGLRLIYFSYDVKMKEKGDIPEGYSVSREKKERFSLILESASTNQTSMYLCASGTVGSGELFFGEGSRLTVL.

The chain uses TRBV11-2 and TRBJ2-1; 10 nucleotides line up with TRBD2. The CDR3 has 15 amino acids. Germline V CDR1 and CDR2: SGHAT, FQNNGV. The trim removed 5 bases at V and 2 bases at J, leaving 3 bases unmatched. The CDR3 sequence: CASSTTSGTYNEQFF. As DNA, the CDR3 is TGTGCCAGCAGCACCACTAGCGGGACCTACAATGAGCAGTTCTTC.

Regarding this clone: At the DNA level, this CDR3 is encoded by other sequences in the same sample as well. V gene TRBV4-1 combines with J gene TRBJ1-4; D gene ambiguous. Germline-derived CDR1 and CDR2 are MGHRA and YSYEKL. V lost 2 bases and J 8 bases, leaving 9 bases between the germline ends. This CDR3 has 13 residues. CDR3 in DNA: TGCGCCAGCAGCCAAACCGGAGGGGAAAAACTGTTTTTT. It is translated as CASSQTGGEKLFF.

This chain connects TRBV14 to TRBJ2-7; D not resolved. V dropped 5 bases and J dropped 2 bases, with 10 bases sitting between them. The CDR3 is 13 amino acids. The germline V gene encodes CDR1 SGHDN and CDR2 FVKESK. CDR3 nucleotide sequence: TGTGCCAGCAGCTCTACTTCCACCTACGAGCAGTACTTC. Protein sequence: CASSSTSTYEQYF.

V usage is TRBV25-1 and J usage is TRBJ2-5, with D hard to call. The CDR3 totals 10 residues. Per the germline V gene, CDR1 is MGHDK and CDR2 is SYGVNS. V lost 6 bases and J lost 4, with 3 bases in between. The CDR3 spells CASRRETQYF. The CDR3 DNA sequence: TGTGCCAGCAGGAGAGAGACCCAGTACTTC. The full variable domain, completed using reference TRBV25-1 and TRBJ2-5, is EADIYQTPRYLVIGTGKKITLECSQTMGHDKMYWYQQDPGMELHLIHYSYGVNSTEKGDLSSESTVSRIRTEHFPLTLESARPSHTSQYLCASRRETQYFGPGTRLLVL.

This chain uses TRBV19 with TRBJ1-2, with D perhaps matching TRBD1 (6 bases). Trimming removed 3 bases from V and 5 bases from J, with 13 bases in between. Per germline, CDR1 LNHDA and CDR2 SQIVND (reference sequence). This CDR3 has 14 residues. CDR3 protein: CASSIGAGEYGYTF. CDR3 nucleotides: TGTGCCAGTAGTATCGGCGCAGGGGAGTATGGCTACACCTTC.

The gene calls are TRBV9 and TRBJ2-5; TRBD2 matches at 12 bases. Losses at the gene ends were 2 bases for V and 5 bases for J; bases not matched to a gene: 4. The germline gives CDR1 SGDLS, CDR2 YYNGEE. The CDR3 consists of 15 residues. CDR3: CASSVGLAGLETQYF. In DNA form, the CDR3 reads TGTGCCAGCAGCGTCGGACTAGCGGGGTTGGAGACCCAGTACTTC.

The sample holds one count of this clone. The genes are TRBV9 and TRBJ2-5; 8 bases fit TRBD2. CDR1 is SGDLS, CDR2 YYNGEE, per germline. After removal of 1 base from V and 4 bases from J, the junction contained 9 bases not matched to a gene. The CDR3 sequence is 16 residues long. CDR3 region: CASSVRRGLEGETQYF. For the CDR3, the DNA is TGTGCCAGCAGCGTAAGAAGGGGACTAGAGGGAGAGACCCAGTACTTC.

The chain carries TRBV7-2 and TRBJ1-3; no definite D call. Germline V CDR1 and CDR2: SGHTA, FQGNSA. The CDR3 is 16 amino acids. The ends were cut back, 3 bases at V and 0 bases at J, with 12 bases in the middle. The CDR3 reads CASSFIGRTSGNTIYF. CDR3 nucleotide sequence: TGTGCCAGCAGCTTTATAGGCAGAACCTCTGGAAACACCATATATTTT.

The rearrangement joins TRBV7-9 to TRBJ1-4, with D unresolved. Looked up from germline, CDR1 is SEHNR and CDR2 is FQNEAQ (reference sequence). V was cut by 2 bases and J by 5 bases, with 3 bases left in between. This CDR3 spans 12 amino acids. For the CDR3, the DNA is TGTGCCAGCAGCTTAATGAATGAAAAACTGTTTTTT. This sequence encodes CASSLMNEKLFF.